This T cell receptor (beta chain) was sequenced during a study of blood T cell repertoires in COVID-19. Study as a whole: Acute-phase and convalescent COVID-19 samples originated in the United States, Italy and Spain. The cDNA or gDNA used as material had been derived from T cells, B-cell-depleted T cells, or PBMCs.

The CDR3 is made up of 14 amino acids. Germline values: CDR1 SGHTA, CDR2 FQGNSA. V was clipped by 3 bases and J by 6 bases; unmatched bases: 3. Here immunoSEQ multiplex PCR was the method, and the copy in TCRdb shows in-frame clones only, minus some. The sample includes some 130,000 clones, 70% to 85% of them seen just once. Sequencing input: peripheral blood. The sequence derives from a man between 60 and 75 years old with acute or convalescent COVID-19. The chain carries TRBV7-2 and TRBJ2-2, with TRBD1 matching 8 bases. CDR3 sequence reads: CASSFRGLAGELFF. The CDR3 DNA reads TGTGCCAGCAGCTTCAGGGGGCTGGCCGGGGAGCTGTTTTTT.